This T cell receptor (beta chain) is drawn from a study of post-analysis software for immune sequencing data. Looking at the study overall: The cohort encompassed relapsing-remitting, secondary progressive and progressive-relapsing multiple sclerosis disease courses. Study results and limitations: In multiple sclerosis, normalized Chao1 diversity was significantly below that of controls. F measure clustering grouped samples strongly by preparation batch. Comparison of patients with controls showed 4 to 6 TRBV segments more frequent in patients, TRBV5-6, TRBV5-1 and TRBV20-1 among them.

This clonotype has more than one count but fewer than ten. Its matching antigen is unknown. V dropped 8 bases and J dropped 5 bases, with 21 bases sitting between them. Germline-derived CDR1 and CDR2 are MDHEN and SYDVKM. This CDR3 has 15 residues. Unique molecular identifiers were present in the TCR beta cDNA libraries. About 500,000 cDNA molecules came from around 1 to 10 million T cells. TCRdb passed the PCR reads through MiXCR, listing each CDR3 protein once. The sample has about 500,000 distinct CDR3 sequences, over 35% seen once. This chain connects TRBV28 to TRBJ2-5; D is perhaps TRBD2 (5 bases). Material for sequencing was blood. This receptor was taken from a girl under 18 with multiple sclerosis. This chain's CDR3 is CASAASRWLLETQYF. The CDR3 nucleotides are TGTGCCAGCGCAGCTAGCCGGTGGTTGTTGGAGACCCAGTACTTC.